This section outlines one T cell receptor beta chain sequence together with its context. Its antigen remains unidentified. This sample stems from a study of T cells in Graves' hyperthyroidism and ophthalmopathy. RNA transcripts served as the template for amplifying TCR beta CDR3 regions. First-round RT-PCR targeting the TCR CDR3 was performed with the HTBI primer set. Each CDR3 protein gets one entry after TCRdb re-called the multiplex PCR reads with MiXCR. The sample has about 350,000 distinct CDR3 sequences, approximately 15% seen once. V was trimmed by 6 bases and J by 0 bases, leaving 12 bases between them. This CDR3 has 15 amino acids. CDR1 and CDR2 from the germline V gene are DFQATT and SNEGSKA (reference sequence). It was around 11 ml of fresh peripheral blood that supplied the PBMCs. Study-wide points: Most thyroid-expanded clonotypes above 0.001 were also found in blood. Separation of ophthalmopathy from stable hyperthyroidism was achieved by a 13 V-J model.

Material: blood. The sequence was obtained from a woman between 25 and 40 years old with Graves' hyperthyroidism. The gene calls are TRBV20-1 and TRBJ2-6; D is tentatively TRBD1 or TRBD2 (5 bases each). The CDR3 sequence: CSATGRHSGANVLTF. The CDR3 coding sequence is TGCAGTGCGACGGGACGGCACTCTGGGGCCAACGTCCTGACTTTC.